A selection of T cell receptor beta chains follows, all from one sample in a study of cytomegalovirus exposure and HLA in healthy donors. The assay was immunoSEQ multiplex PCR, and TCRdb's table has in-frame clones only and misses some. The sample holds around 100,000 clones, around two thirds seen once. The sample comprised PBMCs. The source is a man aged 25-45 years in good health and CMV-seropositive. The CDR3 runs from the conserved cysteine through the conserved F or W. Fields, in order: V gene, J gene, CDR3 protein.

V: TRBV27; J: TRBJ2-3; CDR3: CASSSGGLDTQYF
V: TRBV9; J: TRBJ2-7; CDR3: CASSLGQGAYEQYF
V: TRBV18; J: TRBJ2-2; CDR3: CASSPPGTGGLSGELFF
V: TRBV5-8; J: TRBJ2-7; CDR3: CASSFYPTGFDEQYF
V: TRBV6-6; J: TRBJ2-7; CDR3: CASNNRGASYEQYF
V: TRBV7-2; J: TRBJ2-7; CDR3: CASSLRSTSGDKYF
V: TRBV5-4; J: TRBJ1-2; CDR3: CASSLQNSYGYTF
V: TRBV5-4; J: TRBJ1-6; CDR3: CASSPRGGYPNNSPLHF
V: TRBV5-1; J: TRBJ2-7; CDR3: CASSPLSPDEQYF
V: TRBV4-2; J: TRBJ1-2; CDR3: CASSQGTGPPIDTF
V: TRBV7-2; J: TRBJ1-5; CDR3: CASSLLLGQGNQPQHF
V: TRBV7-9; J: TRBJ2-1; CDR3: CASSLLAGGHEQFF
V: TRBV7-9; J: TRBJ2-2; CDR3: CASSSWTSSTGELFF
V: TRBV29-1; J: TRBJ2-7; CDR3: CSVERSLATAYEQYF
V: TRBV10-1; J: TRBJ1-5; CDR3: CALDVADSNQPQHF
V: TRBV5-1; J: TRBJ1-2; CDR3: CASSLEQGRAGYTF
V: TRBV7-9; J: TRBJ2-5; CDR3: CASSSWGGVRAETQYF
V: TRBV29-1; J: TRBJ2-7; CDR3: CSGGQGAFEQYF
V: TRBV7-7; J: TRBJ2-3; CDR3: CASSLRPAGGPSRTDTQYF
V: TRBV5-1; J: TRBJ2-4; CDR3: CASREGQGGNIQYF
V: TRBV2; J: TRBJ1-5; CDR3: CATARELGQPQHF
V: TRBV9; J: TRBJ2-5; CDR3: CASSVATGGGGGQETQYF
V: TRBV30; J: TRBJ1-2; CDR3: CAWSRGQGYGYTF
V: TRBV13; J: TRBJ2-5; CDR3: CASSLTSGEFRETQYF
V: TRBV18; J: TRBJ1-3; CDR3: CASSAGGGNTIYF
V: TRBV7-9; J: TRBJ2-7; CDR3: CASSPPTGTYEQYF
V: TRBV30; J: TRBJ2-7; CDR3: CAWSPTGGHEQYF
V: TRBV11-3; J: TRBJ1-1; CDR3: CASSLDETAREAFF
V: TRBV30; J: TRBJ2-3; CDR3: CAWSPGGGADTQYF
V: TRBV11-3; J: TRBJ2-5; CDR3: CASSVNRGSTQYF
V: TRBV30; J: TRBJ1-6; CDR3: CAWSRQGAGYNSPLHF
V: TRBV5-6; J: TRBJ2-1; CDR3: CASSWGDRVGEQFF
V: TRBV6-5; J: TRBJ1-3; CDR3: CASSSDRGSGNTIYF
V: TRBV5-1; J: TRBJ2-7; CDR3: CASSQETGGRNEQYF
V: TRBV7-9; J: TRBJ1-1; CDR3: CSSSKGAGLQNTEAFF
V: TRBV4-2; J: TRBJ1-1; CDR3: CASSQGGALNTEAFF
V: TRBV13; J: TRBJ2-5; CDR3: CASSLSDGGIGETQYF
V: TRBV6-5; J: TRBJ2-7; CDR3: CASSSTGMGPYEQYF
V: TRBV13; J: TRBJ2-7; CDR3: CASSYLSGGALYEQYF
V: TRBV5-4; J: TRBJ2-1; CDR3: CASTSSGGRYNEQFF
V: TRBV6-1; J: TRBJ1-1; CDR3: CASSDERTGVTEAFF
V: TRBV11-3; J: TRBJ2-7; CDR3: CASSSWSGGLGDEQYF
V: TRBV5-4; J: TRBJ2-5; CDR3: CASSFRGGGETQYF
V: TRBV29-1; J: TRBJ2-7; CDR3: CSVEEHNSYEQYF
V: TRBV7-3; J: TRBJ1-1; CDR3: CASSLQGGDTEAFF
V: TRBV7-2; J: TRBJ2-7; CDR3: CASSMGQGGGYEQYF
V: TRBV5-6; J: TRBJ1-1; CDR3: CASSVGGGGRTEAFF
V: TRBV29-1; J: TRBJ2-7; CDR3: CSVEDDSYEQYF
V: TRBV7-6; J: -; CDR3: CASSPGAFQGVSYEQYF
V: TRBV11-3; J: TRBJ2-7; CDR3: CASSDGQGGSYEQYF
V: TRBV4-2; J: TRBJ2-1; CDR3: CASSQGLAGGTYEQFF